What follows are 21 T cell receptor beta chains derived from one specimen sequenced in a study of T cells expressing NK-cell markers. TCRdb reprocessed the 5' RACE reads; each CDR3 protein has one entry and no DNA is given. The clone table shows almost 450,000 distinct CDR3 sequences, with the ten largest holding roughly 7.2%. Sequencing used blood T cells: a sorted CD56 or NKG2C T cell subset, CD4+ or CD8+ T cells, or bulk PBMC T cells (not recorded which). Receptors originate from a woman between 18 and 69 years old in good health.

V gene TRBV20-1 combines with J gene TRBJ2-1. Germline V CDR1 and CDR2: DFQATT, SNEGSKA (reference sequence). The CDR3 contains 15 residues. CDR3 residues: CSARSIGGSYNEQFF.

The chain employs TRBV20-1 and TRBJ2-5; TCRdb outputs TRBD2, but without DNA this stays unchecked. CDR1 is DFQATT, CDR2 SNEGSKA, per germline (reference sequence). This CDR3 spans 17 amino acids. This CDR3 is CSASRLAGNTGYGTQYF.

This rearrangement joins TRBV10-3 to TRBJ2-3; the D gene TCRdb calls, TRBD2, cannot be checked with no DNA. This CDR3 contains 15 residues. Per germline, CDR1 ENHRY and CDR2 SYGVKD. The CDR3 here is CAITPPAGAPDTQYF.

This rearrangement joins TRBV6-2 or TRBV6-3 to TRBJ1-2; TCRdb names TRBD1, which stays unverified in the absence of DNA. CDR1 is MNHEY and CDR2 is SVGEGT in the germline V gene. The CDR3 has 13 residues. This CDR3 is CASLSGQAYGYTF.

The chain has TRBV12-3 or TRBV12-4 and TRBJ1-6; TCRdb calls TRBD1, which cannot be checked without DNA. The CDR3 has 15 amino acids. This CDR3 is CASRKQGLRNSPLHF.

The chain couples TRBV10-2 to TRBJ2-1; TCRdb's D call of TRBD2 is untestable without DNA. The germline V gene encodes CDR1 WSHSY and CDR2 SAAADI. The CDR3 contains 11 residues. The CDR3 here is CASTFSERQFF.

This CDR3 is CSARSAYYEQYF. This chain links TRBV20-1 with TRBJ2-7. CDR3 length equals 12 residues. The germline V gene encodes CDR1 DFQATT and CDR2 SNEGSKA (reference sequence).

This chain uses TRBV12-3 or TRBV12-4 with TRBJ1-6; TCRdb returns TRBD1, unconfirmable since there is no DNA. The CDR3 is 16 residues long. CDR3 loop: CASSFFGTGGNSPLHF.

CDR3 protein: CASSPNSGTDTQYF. The rearrangement joins TRBV7-2 to TRBJ2-3; as DNA is missing, the TRBD1 call by TCRdb cannot be tested. The germline gives CDR1 SGHTA, CDR2 FQGNSA. The length of the CDR3 is 14 residues.

V is TRBV4-1 and J is TRBJ2-5. Germline V CDR1 and CDR2: MGHRA, YSYEKL. This CDR3 has 13 amino acids. The CDR3: CASSHASMETQYF.

The chain recombines TRBV29-1 with TRBJ2-1; TCRdb indicates TRBD2, and absent DNA this call remains unverified. The CDR3 totals 16 residues. CDR1 and CDR2 (germline): SQVTM, ANQGSEA. CDR3: CSALGLAGRSYNEQFF.

The V call is TRBV7-2, the J call TRBJ1-1; the D gene TCRdb calls, TRBD1, cannot be checked with no DNA. Germline assignment: CDR1 SGHTA and CDR2 FQGNSA. The CDR3 runs to 14 residues. The CDR3 protein is CASSLDRGDTEAFF.

J is TRBJ1-5 and V is TRBV20-1. Per germline, CDR1 DFQATT and CDR2 SNEGSKA (reference sequence). This CDR3 contains 15 residues. CDR3 region: CSARDLTSTHEPQHF.

The V gene is TRBV5-1, the J gene TRBJ2-1; lacking DNA, the TRBD1 call made by TCRdb goes unchecked. Germline V gives CDR1 SGHRS, CDR2 YFSETQ. CDR3 length: 14 amino acids. The CDR3 loop reads CASSLTGTLNEQFF.

The chain combines TRBV20-1 with TRBJ2-3; without DNA, the TCRdb call of TRBD1 cannot be checked. This CDR3 has 13 amino acids. Germline assignment: CDR1 DFQATT and CDR2 SNEGSKA (reference sequence). This CDR3 reads CSARDNPGDTQYF.

The V and J genes are TRBV7-2 and TRBJ1-2. The CDR3 is 16 amino acids. Germline loops: CDR1 SGHTA, CDR2 FQGNSA. CDR3 loop: CASSTVGSVGNYGYTF.

The chain couples TRBV7-2 to TRBJ2-1; TCRdb's D call of TRBD2 is untestable without DNA. This CDR3 is 13 amino acids long. Germline V gives CDR1 SGHTA, CDR2 FQGNSA. The CDR3 sequence: CASSLGPRETGFF.

The J gene is TRBJ1-1, the V gene TRBV20-1; TCRdb returns TRBD1, unconfirmable since there is no DNA. The CDR3 is 15 amino acids. CDR1 and CDR2 (germline): DFQATT, SNEGSKA (reference sequence). The CDR3 here is CSVGDRGGGSPEAFF.

This chain connects TRBV12-3 or TRBV12-4 to TRBJ2-1. This CDR3 is built from 14 residues. This CDR3 reads CASRGSAGMNEQFF.

The chain combines TRBV24-1 with TRBJ2-4; TCRdb indicates TRBD1, and absent DNA this call remains unverified. The CDR3 extends over 14 amino acids. From germline, CDR1 is KGHDR and CDR2 SFDVKD. CDR3 region: CATSDPHRGNIQYF.

The chain uses TRBV28 and TRBJ1-3. The germline CDR1 and CDR2 sequences are MDHEN and SYDVKM. The CDR3 length is 15 residues. The CDR3 region is CASSTTGPGPNTIYF.